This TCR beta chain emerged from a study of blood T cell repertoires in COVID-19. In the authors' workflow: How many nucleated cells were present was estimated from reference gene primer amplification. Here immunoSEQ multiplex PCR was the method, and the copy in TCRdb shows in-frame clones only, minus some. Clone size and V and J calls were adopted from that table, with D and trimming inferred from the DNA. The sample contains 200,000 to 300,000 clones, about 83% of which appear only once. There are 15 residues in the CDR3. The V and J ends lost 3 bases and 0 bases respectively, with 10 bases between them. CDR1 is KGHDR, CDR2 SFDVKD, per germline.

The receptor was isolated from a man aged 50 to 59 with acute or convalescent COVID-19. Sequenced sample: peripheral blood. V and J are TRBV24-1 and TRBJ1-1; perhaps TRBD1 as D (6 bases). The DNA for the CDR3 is TGTGCCACCAGTGATCCGTGGACAGTGAACACTGAAGCTTTCTTT. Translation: CATSDPWTVNTEAFF.